This T cell receptor beta chain was sequenced for a study of blood T cell repertoires in COVID-19. About the research overall: Samples taken during acute and convalescent COVID-19 were collected in the United States, Italy and Spain. Sample material is recorded as cDNA or gDNA derived from T cells, B-cell-depleted T cells, or PBMCs.

This CDR3 is 15 amino acids long. The germline CDR1 and CDR2 sequences are MGHRA and YSYEKL. The J segment lost 9 bases and the V segment lost 3 bases, leaving 7 bases of the junction unmatched. Per the authors' pipeline: Amplifying reference gene primers gave estimates of nucleated cell counts. Assay: immunoSEQ multiplex PCR; the TCRdb copy retains only in-frame clones and omits some. V and J calls and clone size follow that table, whereas D and trimming were derived from the DNA. The data show 90,000 to 150,000 clones, with roughly 80% seen just once and 7.9% held by the top ten. The TCR comes from a human donor in a cohort sampled during active COVID-19. Sequencing was done on a sample of peripheral blood. The V gene is TRBV4-1, the J gene TRBJ1-5; 11 bases are a match to TRBD1. Here the CDR3 DNA reads TGCGCCAGCAGCCAGGGGGCGGACAGGGGGCTGCCCCAGCATTTT. It yields the protein CASSQGADRGLPQHF.